This T cell receptor beta chain was obtained from a study of shared clonotypes between healthy human individuals. The table came from immunoSEQ multiplex PCR; TCRdb's copy has only in-frame clones and leaves some out. The sample yields under 600,000 clones, 70% to 80% seen once. General observations from the study: It was the few donors that limited the genetic and exposure-history diversity represented.

A word on this clone: The antigen remains unidentified.

This CDR3 is 14 amino acids long. Between the trimmed V and J ends, which lost 2 bases and 4 bases, there was a span of 11 bases. Germline CDR1 and CDR2: MNHEY and SVGAGI. The sample comprised PBMCs. This chain uses TRBV6-5 with TRBJ2-5; perhaps TRBD1 as D (6 bases). The TCR sequence derives from a woman between 40 and 55 years old in good health. Some clones in this sample may be carry-over from other donors' samples. The CDR3 is CASSYDRLGETQYF. The DNA of the CDR3 is TGTGCCAGCAGTTACGACAGGTTGGGAGAGACCCAGTACTTC.